This TCR beta chain derives from a study of blood T cell repertoires in COVID-19. About the study: COVID-19 samples, acute and convalescent, were from the United States, Italy and Spain.

Here immunoSEQ multiplex PCR was the method, and the copy in TCRdb shows in-frame clones only, minus some. The sample shows 300,000 to 400,000 clones, under 95% of them seen only once. V was shortened by 10 bases and J by 4 bases, with 20 bases between the two germline ends. The CDR3 is 14 residues long. The V gene's germline CDR1 is MDHEN and CDR2 SYDVKM. Enrollees, about 18 to 95 years old, lived in approximately 24 US areas. Cohort assignment relied on participant-reported clinical history. The receptor was derived from a man aged 55 to 70 who had recovered from COVID-19. The chain carries TRBV28 and TRBJ2-7; D is unresolved. Input material: PBMCs or T cells enriched from blood (not recorded which). CDR3 loop: CATYGPAPGYEQYF. The CDR3 bases are TGTGCCACCTACGGCCCCGCCCCCGGGTACGAGCAGTACTTC.